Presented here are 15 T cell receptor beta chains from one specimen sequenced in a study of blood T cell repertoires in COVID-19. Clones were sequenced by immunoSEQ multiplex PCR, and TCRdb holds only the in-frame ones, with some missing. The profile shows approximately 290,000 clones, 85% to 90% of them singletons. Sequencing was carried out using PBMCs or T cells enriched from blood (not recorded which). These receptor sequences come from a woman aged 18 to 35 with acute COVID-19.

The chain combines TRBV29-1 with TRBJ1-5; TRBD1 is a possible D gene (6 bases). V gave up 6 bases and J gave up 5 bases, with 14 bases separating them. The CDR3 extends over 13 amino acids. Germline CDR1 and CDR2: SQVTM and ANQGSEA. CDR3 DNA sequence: TGCAGCGTCCAGACAGGATCCGATCAGCCCCAGCATTTT. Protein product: CSVQTGSDQPQHF.

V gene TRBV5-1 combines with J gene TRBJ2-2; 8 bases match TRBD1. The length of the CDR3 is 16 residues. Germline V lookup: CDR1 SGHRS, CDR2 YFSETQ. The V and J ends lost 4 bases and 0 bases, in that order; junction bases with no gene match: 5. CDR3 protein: CASSLGQGPNTGELFF. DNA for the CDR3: TGCGCCAGCAGCCTCGGACAGGGCCCGAACACCGGGGAGCTGTTTTTT.

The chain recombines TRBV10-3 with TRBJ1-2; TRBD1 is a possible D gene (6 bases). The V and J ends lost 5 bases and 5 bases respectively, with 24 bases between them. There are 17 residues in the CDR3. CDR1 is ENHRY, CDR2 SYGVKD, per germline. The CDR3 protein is CAISKPGIRQAQYGYTF. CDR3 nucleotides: TGTGCCATCAGTAAACCCGGAATAAGACAGGCGCAGTATGGCTACACCTTC.

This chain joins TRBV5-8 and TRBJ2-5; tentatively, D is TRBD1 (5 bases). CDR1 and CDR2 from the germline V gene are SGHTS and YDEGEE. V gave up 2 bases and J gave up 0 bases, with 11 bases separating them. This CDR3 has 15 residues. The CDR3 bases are TGTGCCAGCAGCTTAGGGGCAACAAACCAAGAGACCCAGTACTTC. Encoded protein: CASSLGATNQETQYF.

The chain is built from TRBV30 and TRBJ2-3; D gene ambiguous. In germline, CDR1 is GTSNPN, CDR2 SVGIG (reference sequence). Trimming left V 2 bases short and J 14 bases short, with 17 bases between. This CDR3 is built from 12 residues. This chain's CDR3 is CAWSPHSRPGYF. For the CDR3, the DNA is TGTGCCTGGAGTCCTCACTCGCGCCCCGGGTATTTT.

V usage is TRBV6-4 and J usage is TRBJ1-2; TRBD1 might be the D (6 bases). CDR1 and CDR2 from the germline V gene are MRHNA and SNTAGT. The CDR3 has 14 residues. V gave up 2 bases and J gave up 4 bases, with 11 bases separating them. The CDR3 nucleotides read TGTGCCAGCAGTGACACGGGGACATCCTATGGCTACACCTTC. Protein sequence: CASSDTGTSYGYTF.

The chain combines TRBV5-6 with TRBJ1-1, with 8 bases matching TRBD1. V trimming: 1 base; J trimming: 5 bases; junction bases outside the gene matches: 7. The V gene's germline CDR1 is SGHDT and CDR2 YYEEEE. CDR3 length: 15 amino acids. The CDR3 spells CASSLQGAGETEAFF. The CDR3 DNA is TGTGCCAGCAGCTTGCAGGGGGCAGGCGAGACTGAAGCTTTCTTT.

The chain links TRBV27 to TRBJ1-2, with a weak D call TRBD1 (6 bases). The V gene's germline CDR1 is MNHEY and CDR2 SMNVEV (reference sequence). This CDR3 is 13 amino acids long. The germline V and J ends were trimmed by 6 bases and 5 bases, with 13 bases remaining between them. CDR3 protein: CASRAGAGYGYTF. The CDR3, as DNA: TGTGCCAGCAGGGCAGGGGCGGGTTATGGCTACACCTTC.

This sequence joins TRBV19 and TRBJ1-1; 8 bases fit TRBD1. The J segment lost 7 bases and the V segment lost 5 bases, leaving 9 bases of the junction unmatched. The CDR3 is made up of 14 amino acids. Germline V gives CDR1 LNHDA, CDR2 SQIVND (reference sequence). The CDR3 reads CASSLSGQVFEAFF. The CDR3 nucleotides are TGTGCCAGTAGTCTCTCGGGACAGGTCTTTGAAGCTTTCTTT.

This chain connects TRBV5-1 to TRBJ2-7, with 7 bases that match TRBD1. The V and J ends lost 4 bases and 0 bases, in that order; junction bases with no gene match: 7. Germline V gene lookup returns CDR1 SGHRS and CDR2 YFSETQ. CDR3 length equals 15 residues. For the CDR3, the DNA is TGCGCCAGCAGCCTTGTCGGGACAGACTCCTACGAGCAGTACTTC. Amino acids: CASSLVGTDSYEQYF.

The CDR3 DNA reads as TGTGCCAGCAGCTTACTCCCACCGGGACAGGGAAGTGGCTACACCTTC. Amino acids: CASSLLPPGQGSGYTF. The chain carries TRBV7-3 and TRBJ1-2; 9 bases are a match to TRBD1. The CDR3 runs to 16 residues. After removal of 2 bases from V and 7 bases from J, the junction contained 11 bases not matched to a gene. Per germline, CDR1 SGHTA and CDR2 FQGTGA.

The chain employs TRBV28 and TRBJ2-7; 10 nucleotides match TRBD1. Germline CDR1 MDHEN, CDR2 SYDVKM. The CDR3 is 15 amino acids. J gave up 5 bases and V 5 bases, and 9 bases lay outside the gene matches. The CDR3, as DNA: TGTGCCAGCAGTGCCTCCGGGACAGGGGTCGACGAGCAGTACTTC. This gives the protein CASSASGTGVDEQYF.

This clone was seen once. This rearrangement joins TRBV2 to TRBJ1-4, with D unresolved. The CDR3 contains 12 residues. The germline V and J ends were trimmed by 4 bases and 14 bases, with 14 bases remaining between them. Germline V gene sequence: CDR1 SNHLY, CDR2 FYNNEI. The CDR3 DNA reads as TGTGCCAGCAGTGTGTGGGAGCAAAGGCTGTTTTTT. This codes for CASSVWEQRLFF. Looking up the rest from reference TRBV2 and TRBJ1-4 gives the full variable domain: EPEVTQTPSHQVTQMGQEVILRCVPISNHLYFYWYRQILGQKVEFLVSFYNNEISEKSEIFDDQFSVERPDGSNFTLKIRSTKLEDSAMYFCASSVWEQRLFFGSGTQLSVL.

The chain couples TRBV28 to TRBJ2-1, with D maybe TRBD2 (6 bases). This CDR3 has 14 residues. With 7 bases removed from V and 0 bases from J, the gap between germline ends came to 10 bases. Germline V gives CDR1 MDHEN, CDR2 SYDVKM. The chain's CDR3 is CASNGGLSYNEQFF. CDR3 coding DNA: TGTGCCAGCAACGGGGGACTCTCCTACAATGAGCAGTTCTTC.

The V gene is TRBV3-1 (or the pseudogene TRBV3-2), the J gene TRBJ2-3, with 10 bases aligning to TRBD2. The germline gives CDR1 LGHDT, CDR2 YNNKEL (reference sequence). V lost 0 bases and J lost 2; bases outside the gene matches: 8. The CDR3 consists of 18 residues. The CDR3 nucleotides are TGTGCCAGCAGCCAAGACGGGACTAGCGCCATTTACACAGATACGCAGTATTTT. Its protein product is CASSQDGTSAIYTDTQYF.